This T cell receptor (beta chain) originates from a study of breast tumors, draining lymph nodes, adjacent tissues. This clonotype was detected ten times or more. The antigen remains unidentified. Axillary draining lymph nodes of breast cancer patients supplied the node samples. TCRdb independently ran MiXCR on the multiplex PCR reads; one entry per CDR3 protein. The data hold more than 200,000 distinct CDR3 sequences, with approximately 30% observed a single time. Germline V gene lookup returns CDR1 ENHRY and CDR2 SYGVKD. The ends lost 10 bases at V and 8 bases at J; junction bases unmatched: 8. This CDR3 contains 14 residues. General study results and limits: The lymph node origin of tumor T cells was framed as consistent with a hypothesis, not demonstrated.

The J gene is TRBJ2-4, the V gene TRBV10-3; 13 nucleotides align to TRBD2. The sample consisted of axillary lymph node tissue. This clonotype originated in a female donor with breast cancer. Some clones in this sample may be carry-over from other donors' samples. CDR3 sequence (DNA): TGTGCCACCTCCTGGACTAGCGGGAGTGACATTCAGTACTTC. It translates to CATSWTSGSDIQYF.